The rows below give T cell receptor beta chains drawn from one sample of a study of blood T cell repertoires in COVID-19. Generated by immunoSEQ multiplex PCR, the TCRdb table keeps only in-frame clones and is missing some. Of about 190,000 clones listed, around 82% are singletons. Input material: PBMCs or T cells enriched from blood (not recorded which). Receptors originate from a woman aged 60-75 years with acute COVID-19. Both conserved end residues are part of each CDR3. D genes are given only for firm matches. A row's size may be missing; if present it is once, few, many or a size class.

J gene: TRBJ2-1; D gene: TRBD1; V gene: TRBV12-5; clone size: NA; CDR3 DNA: TGTGCTAGTGGTTTATACAGGGGTCTGCAGTTCTTC; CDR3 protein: CASGLYRGLQFF
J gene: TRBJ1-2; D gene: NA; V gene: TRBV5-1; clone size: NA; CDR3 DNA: TGCGCCAGCAGCTCAAGCTTACAGGGTAACTATGGCTACACCTTC; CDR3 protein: CASSSSLQGNYGYTF
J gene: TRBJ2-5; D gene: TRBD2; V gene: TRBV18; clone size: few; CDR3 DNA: TGTGCCAGCTCACCACGAGCGGGAGGCGAGACCCAGTACTTC; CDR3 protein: CASSPRAGGETQYF
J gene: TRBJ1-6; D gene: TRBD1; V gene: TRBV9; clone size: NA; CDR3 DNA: TGTGCCAGCAGCGTGGGGAACAGGGGTGATAATTCACCCCTCCACTTT; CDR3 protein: CASSVGNRGDNSPLHF
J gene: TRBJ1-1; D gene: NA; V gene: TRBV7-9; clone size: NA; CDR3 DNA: TGTGCCAGCAGCTTAGTGATAGGGGCCCAAGCTTTCTTT; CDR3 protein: CASSLVIGAQAFF
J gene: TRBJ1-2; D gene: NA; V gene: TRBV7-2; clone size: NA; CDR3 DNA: TGTGCCAGCAGCTTAGCGCCGGATTCTAGCTATGGCTACACCTTC; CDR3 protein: CASSLAPDSSYGYTF
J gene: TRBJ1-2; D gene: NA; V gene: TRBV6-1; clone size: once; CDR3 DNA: TGTGCCAGCAAGGCAGGTTCGGACTATGGCTACACCTTC; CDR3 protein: CASKAGSDYGYTF
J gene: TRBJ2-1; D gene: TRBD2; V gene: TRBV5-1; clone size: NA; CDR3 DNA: TGCGCCAGCAGCTGGCCTCGCGGGGGGCGGGAGTTCAATGAGCAGTTCTTC; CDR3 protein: CASSWPRGGREFNEQFF
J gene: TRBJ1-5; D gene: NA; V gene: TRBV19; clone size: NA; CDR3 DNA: TGTGCCAGTACCCCGGGGGTTTACCAGCCCCAGCATTTT; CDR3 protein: CASTPGVYQPQHF
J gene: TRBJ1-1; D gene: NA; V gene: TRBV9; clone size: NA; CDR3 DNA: TGTGCCAGCAGCCGGGGGGGACTGCTCATAATGAACACTGAAGCTTTCTTT; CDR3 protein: CASSRGGLLIMNTEAFF
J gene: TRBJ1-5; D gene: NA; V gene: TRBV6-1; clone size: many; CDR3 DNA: TGTGCCAGCAGCGAAGGACAGTTTAGCAATCAGCCCCAGCATTTT; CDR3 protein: CASSEGQFSNQPQHF
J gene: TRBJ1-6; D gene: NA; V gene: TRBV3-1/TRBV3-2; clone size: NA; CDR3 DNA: TGTGCCAGCAGCCAAGTAGCAGGGATCAATTCACCCCTCCACTTT; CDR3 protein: CASSQVAGINSPLHF
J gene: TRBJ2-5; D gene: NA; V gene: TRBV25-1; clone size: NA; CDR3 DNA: TGTGCCAGCAGTGGAGCAGGCGAGACCCAGTACTTC; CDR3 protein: CASSGAGETQYF
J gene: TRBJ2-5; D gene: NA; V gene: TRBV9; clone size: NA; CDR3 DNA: TGTGCCAGCAGCGGCGACAGTCTTCAAGAGACCCAGTACTTC; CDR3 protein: CASSGDSLQETQYF
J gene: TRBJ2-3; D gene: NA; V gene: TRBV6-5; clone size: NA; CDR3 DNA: TGTGCCGAGGGGGGACAGAGCACAGATACGCAGTATTTT; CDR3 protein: CAEGGQSTDTQYF
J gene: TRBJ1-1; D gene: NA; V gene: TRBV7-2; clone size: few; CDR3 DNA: TGTGCCAGCAGCAAAGGTAGGCCCTATCGGGGGACTGAAGCTTTCTTT; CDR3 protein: CASSKGRPYRGTEAFF
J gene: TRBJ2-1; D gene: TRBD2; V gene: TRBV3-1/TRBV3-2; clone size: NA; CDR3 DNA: TGTGCCAGCAGCCAAGGGGGCGGGGGAAGGGACAATGAGCAGTTCTTC; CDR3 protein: CASSQGGGGRDNEQFF
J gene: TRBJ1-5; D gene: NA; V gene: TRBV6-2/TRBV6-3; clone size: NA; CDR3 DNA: TGTGCCAGCAGCAAGTTTTGGAAGACTGGGCCCCAGCATTTT; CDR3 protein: CASSKFWKTGPQHF
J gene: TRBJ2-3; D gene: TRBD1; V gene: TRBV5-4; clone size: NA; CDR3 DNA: TGTGCCAGCAGCTCCGATAGACAGGGAAGGACAGATACGCAGTATTTT; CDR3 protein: CASSSDRQGRTDTQYF
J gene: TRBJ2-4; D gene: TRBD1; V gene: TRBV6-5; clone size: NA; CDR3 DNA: TGTGCCAGCAGTCTAGGGGGCTTAGCCAAAAACATTCAGTACTTC; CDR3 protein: CASSLGGLAKNIQYF
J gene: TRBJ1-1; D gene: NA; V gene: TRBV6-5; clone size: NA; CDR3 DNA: TGTGCCAGCAGTTACGGGGGGGCTGAAGCTTTCTTT; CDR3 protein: CASSYGGAEAFF
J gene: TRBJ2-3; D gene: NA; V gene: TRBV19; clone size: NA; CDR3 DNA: TGTGCCAGCGAAACAGCAGATACGCAGTATTTT; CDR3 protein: CASETADTQYF
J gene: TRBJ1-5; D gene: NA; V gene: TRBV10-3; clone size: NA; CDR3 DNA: TGTGCCATCAGTGAGACATTTGATAATCAGCCCCAGCATTTT; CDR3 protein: CAISETFDNQPQHF
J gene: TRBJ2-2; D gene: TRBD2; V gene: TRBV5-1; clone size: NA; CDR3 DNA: TGCGCCAGCAGCCCTAGCGGGACAAACGGGGAGCTGTTTTTT; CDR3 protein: CASSPSGTNGELFF
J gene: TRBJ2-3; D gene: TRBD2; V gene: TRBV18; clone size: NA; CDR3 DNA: TGTGCCAGCTCACCACTGGGACTAGCGGGGGGGCCGGGAGATACGCAGTATTTT; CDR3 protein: CASSPLGLAGGPGDTQYF
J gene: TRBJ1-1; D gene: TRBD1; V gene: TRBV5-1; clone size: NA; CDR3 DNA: TGCGCCAGCCGACAGGGGGTGGGCACTGAAGCTTTCTTT; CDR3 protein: CASRQGVGTEAFF
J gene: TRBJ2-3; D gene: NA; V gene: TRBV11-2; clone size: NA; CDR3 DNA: TGTGCCAGCAGCCCGGGGCCGGGACTTCGTAGAGATACGCAGTATTTT; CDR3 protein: CASSPGPGLRRDTQYF
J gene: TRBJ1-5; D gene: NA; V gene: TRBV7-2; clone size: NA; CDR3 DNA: TGTGCCAGCAGCCATCAATCCGGCAGGGATGCCAATCAGCCCCAGCATTTT; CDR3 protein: CASSHQSGRDANQPQHF
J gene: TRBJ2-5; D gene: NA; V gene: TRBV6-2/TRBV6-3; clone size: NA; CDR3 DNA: TGTGCCAGCAGTTTCGTCAGGGGAAGCGGAGAGACCCAGTACTTC; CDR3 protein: CASSFVRGSGETQYF
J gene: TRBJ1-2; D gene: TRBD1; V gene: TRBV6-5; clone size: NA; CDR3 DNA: TGTGCCAGCGACAGGGCGAGGTATGGCTACACCTTC; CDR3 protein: CASDRARYGYTF
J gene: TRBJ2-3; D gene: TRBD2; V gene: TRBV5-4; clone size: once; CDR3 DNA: TGTGCCAGCAGCCCCACAGCGGGGCATACAGATACGCAGTATTTT; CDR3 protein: CASSPTAGHTDTQYF
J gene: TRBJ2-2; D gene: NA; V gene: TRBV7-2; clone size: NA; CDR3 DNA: TGTGCCAGCAGCCCCCAGGGTGACACCGGGGAGCTGTTTTTT; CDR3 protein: CASSPQGDTGELFF
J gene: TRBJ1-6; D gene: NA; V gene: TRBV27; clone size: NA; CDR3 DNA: TGTGCCAGCAGTCCGAGGGTAGGAAATTCACCCCTCCACTTT; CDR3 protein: CASSPRVGNSPLHF
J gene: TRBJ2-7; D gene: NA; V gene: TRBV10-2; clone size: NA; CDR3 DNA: TGCGCCAGCAGTGAGTCCGACGGGAGAGGGTACGAGCAGTACTTC; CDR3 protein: CASSESDGRGYEQYF
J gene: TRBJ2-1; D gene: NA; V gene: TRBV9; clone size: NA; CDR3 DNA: TGTGCCAGCAGCGTGCGGGACCAACCCTACAATGAGCAGTTCTTC; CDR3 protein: CASSVRDQPYNEQFF
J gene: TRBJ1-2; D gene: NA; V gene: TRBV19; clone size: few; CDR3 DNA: TGTGCCAGTAGTTTGACGACAGACTCCTATGGCTACACCTTC; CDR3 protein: CASSLTTDSYGYTF
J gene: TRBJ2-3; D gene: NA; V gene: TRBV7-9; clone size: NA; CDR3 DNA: TGTGCCAGCAGTCGGGAGACCAGCACAGATACGCAGTATTTT; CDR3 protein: CASSRETSTDTQYF
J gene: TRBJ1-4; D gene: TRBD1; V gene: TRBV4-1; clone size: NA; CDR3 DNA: TGCGCCAGCAGCCAAGTAAGGAGGACAGGGGTCGAAAAACTGTTTTTT; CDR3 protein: CASSQVRRTGVEKLFF
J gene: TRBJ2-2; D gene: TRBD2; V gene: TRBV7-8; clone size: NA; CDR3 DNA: TGTGCCAGCAGACTTAACAGGGTTCCGGGGGGGCCTAACACCGGGGAGCTGTTTTTT; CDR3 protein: CASRLNRVPGGPNTGELFF
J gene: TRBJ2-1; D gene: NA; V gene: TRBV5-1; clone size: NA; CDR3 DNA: TGCGCCAACAAACCCCTCGAGGGGCAGTTCTTC; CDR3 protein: CANKPLEGQFF
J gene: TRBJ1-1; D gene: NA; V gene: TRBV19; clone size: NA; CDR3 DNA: TGTGCCAGTAGTATAGGGGGTAGCGTCTATGAAGCTTTCTTT; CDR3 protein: CASSIGGSVYEAFF
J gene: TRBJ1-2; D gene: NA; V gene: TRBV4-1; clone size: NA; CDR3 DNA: TGCGCCAGCAGCCAAGATTTATCGGGGGGGGCTCCTGGCTACACCTTC; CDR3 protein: CASSQDLSGGAPGYTF
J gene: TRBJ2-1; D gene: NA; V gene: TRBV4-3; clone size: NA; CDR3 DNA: TGCGCCAGCAGCCAAGCGGTGGCGGGAATGAATGAGCAGTTCTTC; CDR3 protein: CASSQAVAGMNEQFF
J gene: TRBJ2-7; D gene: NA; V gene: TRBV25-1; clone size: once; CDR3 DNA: TGTGCCAGCACCCCCGGACTTTACTACGAGCAGTACTTC; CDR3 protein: CASTPGLYYEQYF
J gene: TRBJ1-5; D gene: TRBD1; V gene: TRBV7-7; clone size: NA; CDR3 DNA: TGTGCCAGCAGCCCCCGGGACAGTGATAGCAATCAGCCCCAGCATTTT; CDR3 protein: CASSPRDSDSNQPQHF
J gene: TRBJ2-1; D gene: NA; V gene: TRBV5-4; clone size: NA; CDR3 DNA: TGTGCCAGCAGCTATCGCGGCTCTTATCCCAATGAGCAGTTCTTC; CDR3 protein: CASSYRGSYPNEQFF
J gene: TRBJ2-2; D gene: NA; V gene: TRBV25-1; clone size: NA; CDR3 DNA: TGTGCCAGCACAGAGCAGGGGTCGAGCGGGGAGCTGTTTTTT; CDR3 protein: CASTEQGSSGELFF
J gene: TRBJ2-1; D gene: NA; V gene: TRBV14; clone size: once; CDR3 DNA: TGTGCCAGCAGATCGTCCCTAGCGCTTGTCAATGAGCAGTTCTTC; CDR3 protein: CASRSSLALVNEQFF
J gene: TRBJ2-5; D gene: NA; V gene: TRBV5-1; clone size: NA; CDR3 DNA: TGCGCCAGCAGCTTGCCGGGAGAAGAGACCCAGTACTTC; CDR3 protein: CASSLPGEETQYF
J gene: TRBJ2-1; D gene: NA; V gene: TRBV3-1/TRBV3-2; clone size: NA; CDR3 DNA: TGTGCCAGCAGCCAGACCACCGGGACTGCAGGGAATGAGCAGTTCTTC; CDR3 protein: CASSQTTGTAGNEQFF
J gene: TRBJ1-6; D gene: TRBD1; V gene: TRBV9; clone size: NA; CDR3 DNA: TGTGCCAGCAGCGCCCTGGGACAGGGGAATTCACCCCTCCACTTT; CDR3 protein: CASSALGQGNSPLHF
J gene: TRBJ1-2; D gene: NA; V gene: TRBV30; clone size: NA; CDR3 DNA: TGTGCCTGGAGTGTACGGTCTAACTATGGCTACACCTTC; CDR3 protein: CAWSVRSNYGYTF
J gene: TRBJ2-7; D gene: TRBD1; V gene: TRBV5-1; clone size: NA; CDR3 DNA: TGCGCCAGCAGCCCCGGACAGGGGACGGTAGAGCAGTACTTC; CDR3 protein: CASSPGQGTVEQYF
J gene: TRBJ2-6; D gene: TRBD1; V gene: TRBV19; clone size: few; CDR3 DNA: TGTGCCAGTAGTAAACACAGGGGACCCAGCTCTGGGGCCAACGTCCTGACTTTC; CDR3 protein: CASSKHRGPSSGANVLTF
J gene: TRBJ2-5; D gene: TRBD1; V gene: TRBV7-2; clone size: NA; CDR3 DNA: TGTGCCAGCACACCAGGGGGCGCGGAGACCCAGTACTTC; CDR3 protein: CASTPGGAETQYF
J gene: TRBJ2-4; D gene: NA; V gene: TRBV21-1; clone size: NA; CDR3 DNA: TGTGCCAGCAGCAAAGCAGCGGGCAGGGAAGCCAAAAACATTCAGTACTTC; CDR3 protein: CASSKAAGREAKNIQYF